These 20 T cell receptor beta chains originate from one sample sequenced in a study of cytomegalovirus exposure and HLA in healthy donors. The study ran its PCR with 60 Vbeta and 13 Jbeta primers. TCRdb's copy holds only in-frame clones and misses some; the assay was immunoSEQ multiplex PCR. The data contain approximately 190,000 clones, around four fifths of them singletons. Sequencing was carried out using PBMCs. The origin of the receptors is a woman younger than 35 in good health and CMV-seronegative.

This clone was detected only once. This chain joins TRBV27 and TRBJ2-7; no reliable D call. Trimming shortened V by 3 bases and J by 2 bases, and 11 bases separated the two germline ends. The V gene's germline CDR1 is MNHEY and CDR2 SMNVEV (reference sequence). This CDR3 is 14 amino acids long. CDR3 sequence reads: CASSLTYRPYEQYF. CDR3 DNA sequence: TGTGCCAGCAGTTTGACATACCGACCCTACGAGCAGTACTTC.

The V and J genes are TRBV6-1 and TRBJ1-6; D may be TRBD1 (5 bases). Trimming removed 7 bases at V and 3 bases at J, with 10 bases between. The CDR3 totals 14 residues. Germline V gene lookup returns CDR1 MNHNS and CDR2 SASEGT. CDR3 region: CASTADNYNSPLHF. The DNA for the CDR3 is TGTGCCAGCACGGCGGACAACTATAATTCACCCCTCCACTTT.

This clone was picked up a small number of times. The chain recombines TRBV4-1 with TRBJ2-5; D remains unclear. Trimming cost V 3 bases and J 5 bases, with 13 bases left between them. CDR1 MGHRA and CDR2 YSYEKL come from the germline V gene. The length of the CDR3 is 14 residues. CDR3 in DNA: TGCGCCAGCAGCCACCGCCTTGAAGAGGAGACCCAGTACTTC. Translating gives CASSHRLEEETQYF.

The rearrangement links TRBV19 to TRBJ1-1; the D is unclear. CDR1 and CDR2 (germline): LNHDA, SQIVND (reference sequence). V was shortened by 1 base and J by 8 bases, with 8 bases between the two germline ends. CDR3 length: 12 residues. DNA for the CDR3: TGTGCCAGTAGTATAGGAGGAATGGAAGCTTTCTTT. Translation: CASSIGGMEAFF.

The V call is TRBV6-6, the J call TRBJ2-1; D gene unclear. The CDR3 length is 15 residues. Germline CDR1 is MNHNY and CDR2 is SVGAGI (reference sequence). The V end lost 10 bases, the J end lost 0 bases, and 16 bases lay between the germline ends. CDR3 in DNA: TGTGCCACCTCGTCCTGGTCCGGCTCCTACAATGAGCAGTTCTTC. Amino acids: CATSSWSGSYNEQFF.

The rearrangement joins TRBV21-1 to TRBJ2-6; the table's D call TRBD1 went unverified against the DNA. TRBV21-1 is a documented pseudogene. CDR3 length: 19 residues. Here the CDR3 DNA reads TGTGCCAGCATCAAAGGGATCAGGACAGGTCCCTCTGGGGCCAACGTCCTGACTTTC. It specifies CASIKGIRTGPSGANVLTF.

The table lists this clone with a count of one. DNA for the CDR3: TGCGCCAGCAGCCAAGATTCGTCAGCGGGGGGACCCCCCTACGAGCAGTACTTC. This translates into CASSQDSSAGGPPYEQYF. The chain joins TRBV4-1 to TRBJ2-7; 9 positions agree with TRBD2. The CDR3 has 18 residues. CDR1 is MGHRA and CDR2 is YSYEKL in the germline V gene. The ends lost 0 bases at V and 2 bases at J; junction bases unmatched: 11.

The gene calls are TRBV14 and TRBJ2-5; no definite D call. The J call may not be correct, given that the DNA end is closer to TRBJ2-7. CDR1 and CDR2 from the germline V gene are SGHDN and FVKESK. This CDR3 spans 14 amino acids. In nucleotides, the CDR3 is TGTGCCAGCAGCCAAGACGGTCTAGTCAACGAGCAGTACTTC. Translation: CASSQDGLVNEQYF.

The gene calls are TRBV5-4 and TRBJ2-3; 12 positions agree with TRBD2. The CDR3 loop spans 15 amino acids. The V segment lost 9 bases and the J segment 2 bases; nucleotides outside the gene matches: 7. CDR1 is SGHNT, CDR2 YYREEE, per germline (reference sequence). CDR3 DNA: TGTGCCACCAAGACTAGCGGGGGATCCACAGATACGCAGTATTTT. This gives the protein CATKTSGGSTDTQYF.

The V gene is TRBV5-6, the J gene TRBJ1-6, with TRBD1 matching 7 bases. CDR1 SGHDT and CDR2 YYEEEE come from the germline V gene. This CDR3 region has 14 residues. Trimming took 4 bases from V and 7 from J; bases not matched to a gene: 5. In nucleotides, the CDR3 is TGTGCCAGCAGCCTATGGGACAGAAATTCACCCCTCCACTTT. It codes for CASSLWDRNSPLHF.

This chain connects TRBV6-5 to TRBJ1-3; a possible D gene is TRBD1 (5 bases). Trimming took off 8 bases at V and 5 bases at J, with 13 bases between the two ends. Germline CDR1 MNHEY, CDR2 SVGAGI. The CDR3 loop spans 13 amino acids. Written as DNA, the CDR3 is TGTGCCAGCCAGGAGGGACGGCGAAACACCATATATTTT. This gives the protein CASQEGRRNTIYF.

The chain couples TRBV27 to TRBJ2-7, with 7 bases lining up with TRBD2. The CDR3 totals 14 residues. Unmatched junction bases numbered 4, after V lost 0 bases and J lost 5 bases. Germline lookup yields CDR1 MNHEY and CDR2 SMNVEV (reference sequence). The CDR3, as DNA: TGTGCCAGCAGTTTATCCGGACTAGGGAACGAGCAGTACTTC. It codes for CASSLSGLGNEQYF.

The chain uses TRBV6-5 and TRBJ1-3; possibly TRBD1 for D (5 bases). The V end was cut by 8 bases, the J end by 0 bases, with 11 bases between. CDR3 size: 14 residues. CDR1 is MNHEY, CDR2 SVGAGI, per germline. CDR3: CASLGGNSGNTIYF. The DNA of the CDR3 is TGTGCCAGCCTTGGGGGGAACTCTGGAAACACCATATATTTT.

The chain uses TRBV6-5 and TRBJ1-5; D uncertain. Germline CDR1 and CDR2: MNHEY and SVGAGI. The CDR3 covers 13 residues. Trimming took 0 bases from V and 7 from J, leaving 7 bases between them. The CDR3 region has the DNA TGTGCCAGCAGTTACTCGACTTGGCAGCCCCAGCATTTT. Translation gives CASSYSTWQPQHF.

CDR3 sequence reads: CASSLRKQETQYF. CDR3 in DNA: TGTGCCAGCAGTTTGAGAAAGCAAGAGACCCAGTACTTC. The gene calls are TRBV27 and TRBJ2-5, with D uncertain. The germline V gene encodes CDR1 MNHEY and CDR2 SMNVEV (reference sequence). CDR3 size: 13 residues. V was clipped by 3 bases and J by 2 bases, with 7 bases between them.

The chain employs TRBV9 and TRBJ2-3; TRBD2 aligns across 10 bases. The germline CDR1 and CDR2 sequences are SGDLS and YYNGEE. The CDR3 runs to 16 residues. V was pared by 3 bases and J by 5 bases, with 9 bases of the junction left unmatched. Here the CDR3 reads CASSGKSGGAQDTQYF. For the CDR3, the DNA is TGTGCCAGCAGCGGGAAAAGCGGGGGGGCACAAGATACGCAGTATTTT.

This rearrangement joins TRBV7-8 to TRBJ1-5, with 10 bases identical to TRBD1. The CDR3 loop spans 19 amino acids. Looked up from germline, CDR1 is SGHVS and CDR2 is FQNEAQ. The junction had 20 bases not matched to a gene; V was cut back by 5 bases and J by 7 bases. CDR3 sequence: CASSPSPPTGQGSWQPQHF. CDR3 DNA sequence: TGTGCCAGCAGCCCCTCTCCTCCCACGGGACAGGGGTCTTGGCAGCCCCAGCATTTT.

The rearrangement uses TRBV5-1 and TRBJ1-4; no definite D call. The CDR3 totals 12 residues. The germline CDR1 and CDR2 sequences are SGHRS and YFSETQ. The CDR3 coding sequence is TGCGGGTCTAAGGGAAGCGGTGAAAAACTGTTTTTT. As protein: CGSKGSGEKLFF.

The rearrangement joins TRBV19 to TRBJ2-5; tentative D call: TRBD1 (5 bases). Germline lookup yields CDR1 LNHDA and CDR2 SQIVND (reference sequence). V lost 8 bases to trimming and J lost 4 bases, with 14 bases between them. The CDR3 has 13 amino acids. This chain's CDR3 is CASGLARGETQYF. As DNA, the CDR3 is TGTGCCAGTGGATTGGCTAGGGGAGAGACCCAGTACTTC.

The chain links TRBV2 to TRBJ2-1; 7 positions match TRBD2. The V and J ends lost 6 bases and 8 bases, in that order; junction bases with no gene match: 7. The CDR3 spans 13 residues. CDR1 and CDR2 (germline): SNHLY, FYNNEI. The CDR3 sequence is CASRVTSVDEQFF. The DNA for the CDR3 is TGTGCCAGCAGGGTCACTAGCGTAGATGAGCAGTTCTTC.